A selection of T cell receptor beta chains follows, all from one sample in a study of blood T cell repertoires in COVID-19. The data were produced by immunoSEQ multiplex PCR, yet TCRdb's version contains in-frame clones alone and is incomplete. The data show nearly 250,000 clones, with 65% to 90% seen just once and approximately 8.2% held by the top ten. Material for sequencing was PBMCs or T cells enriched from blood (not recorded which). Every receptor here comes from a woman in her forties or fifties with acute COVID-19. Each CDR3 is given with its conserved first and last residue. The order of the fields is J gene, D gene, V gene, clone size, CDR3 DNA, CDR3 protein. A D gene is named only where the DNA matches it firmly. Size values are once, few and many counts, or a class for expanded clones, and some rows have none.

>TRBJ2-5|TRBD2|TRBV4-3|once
TGCGCCAGCAGCCCCCAAAGGGCTAGCGGGGGCCCCGGGGAGACCCAGTACTTC
CASSPQRASGGPGETQYF
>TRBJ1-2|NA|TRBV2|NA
TGTGCCAGCAGTGAGGGTAGATCGCAGGGTGGCTACACCTTC
CASSEGRSQGGYTF
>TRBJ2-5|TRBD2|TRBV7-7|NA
TGTGCTAGCAGCTTAGGGGTAGCGGGGGGACAAGAGACCCAGTACTTC
CASSLGVAGGQETQYF
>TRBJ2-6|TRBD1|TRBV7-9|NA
TGTGCCAGTCCGACAGGGTCTGGGGCCAACGTCCTGACTTTC
CASPTGSGANVLTF
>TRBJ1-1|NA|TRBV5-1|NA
TGCGCCAGCACCCTCGCGACAGGGAACACTGAAGCTTTCTTT
CASTLATGNTEAFF
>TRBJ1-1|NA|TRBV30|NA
TGTGCCTGGAGACAGGGCATGAACACTGAAGCTTTCTTT
CAWRQGMNTEAFF
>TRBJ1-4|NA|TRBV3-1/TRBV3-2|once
TGTGCCAGCAGCCTAGAGGACAGTTGGGGAAAACTGTTTTTT
CASSLEDSWGKLFF
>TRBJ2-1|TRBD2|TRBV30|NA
TGTGCCTGGAGTGGACTAGCGGGGGGGCGAAGCAATGAGCAGTTCTTC
CAWSGLAGGRSNEQFF
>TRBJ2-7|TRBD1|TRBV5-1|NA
TGCGCCAGCAGCACACAGGGGTACGAGCAGTACTTC
CASSTQGYEQYF
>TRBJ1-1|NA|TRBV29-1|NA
TGCAGCGGCATCCAGACGGAGCATGAAGCTTTCTTT
CSGIQTEHEAFF